The 3 T cell receptor beta chains below come from one sample, sequenced in a study of blood T cells in healthy people across ages. The use of a sample-barcoded 5' primer and a J-beta primer mix characterized a second PCR of 7 to 11 cycles. In TCRdb, the 5' RACE reads were re-called with MiXCR into one record per CDR3 protein. This sample has about 800,000 distinct CDR3 sequences, with roughly 25% found just once. A further study also used this sample, focusing on T cells of mothers and their children.

Source material: blood. The receptors shown here come from a boy younger than 18 in good health.

This clonotype came up a few times. The chain has TRBV30 and TRBJ1-1, with a weak D call TRBD1 (6 bases). Between the trimmed V and J ends, which lost 1 base and 5 bases, there was a span of 8 bases. This CDR3 is 12 amino acids long. Germline CDR1 reads GTSNPN; CDR2 reads SVGIG (reference sequence). The CDR3 bases are TGTGCCTGGAGTGCGAGGGGGACTGAAGCTTTCTTT. Translation gives CAWSARGTEAFF.

This clonotype was seen a few times. The rearrangement joins TRBV7-9 to TRBJ2-1; TRBD1 aligns across 8 bases. The germline V gene has CDR1 SEHNR and CDR2 FQNEAQ (reference sequence). Trimming cost V 4 bases and J 10 bases; bases outside gene matches: 6. CDR3 size: 13 residues. The CDR3: CASSSTGGYEQFF. The CDR3 DNA reads TGTGCCAGCAGCTCTACAGGGGGTTACGAGCAGTTCTTC.

The chain uses TRBV11-2 and TRBJ2-5; D is unclear. The better agreement between TRBJ2-1 and the DNA end casts doubt on the J call. Germline CDR1 is SGHAT and CDR2 is FQNNGV. The CDR3 length is 11 residues. The CDR3 region is CASSLGSQQFF. The CDR3 DNA is TGTGCCAGCAGCTTAGGGTCCCAGCAGTTCTTC.